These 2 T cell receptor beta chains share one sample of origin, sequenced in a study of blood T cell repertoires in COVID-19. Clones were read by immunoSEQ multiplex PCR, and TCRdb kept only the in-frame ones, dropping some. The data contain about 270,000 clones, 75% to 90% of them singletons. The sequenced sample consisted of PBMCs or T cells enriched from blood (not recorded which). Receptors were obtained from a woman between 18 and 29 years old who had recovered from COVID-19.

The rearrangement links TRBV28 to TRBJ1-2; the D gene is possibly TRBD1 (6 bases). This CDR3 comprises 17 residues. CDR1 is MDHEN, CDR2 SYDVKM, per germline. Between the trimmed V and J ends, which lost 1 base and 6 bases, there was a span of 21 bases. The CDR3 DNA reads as TGTGCCAGCAGTTTATTGGGGGCGCGGGTACAAAGGGATGGCTACACCTTC. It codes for CASSLLGARVQRDGYTF.

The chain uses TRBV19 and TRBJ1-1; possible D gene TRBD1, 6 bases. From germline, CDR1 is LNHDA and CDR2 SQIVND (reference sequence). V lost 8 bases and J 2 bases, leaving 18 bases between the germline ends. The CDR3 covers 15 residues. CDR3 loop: CASSRQGLLNTEAFF. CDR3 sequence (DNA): TGTGCCAGTTCGAGGCAGGGGCTACTTAACACTGAAGCTTTCTTT. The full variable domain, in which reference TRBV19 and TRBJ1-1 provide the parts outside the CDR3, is DGGITQSPKYLFRKEGQNVTLSCEQNLNHDAMYWYRQDPGQGLRLIYYSQIVNDFQKGDIAEGYSVSREKKESFPLTVTSAQKNPTAFYLCASSRQGLLNTEAFFGQGTRLTVV.